The 8 T cell receptor beta chains below come from one sample, sequenced in a study of shared clonotypes between healthy human individuals. Generated by immunoSEQ multiplex PCR, the TCRdb table keeps only in-frame clones and is missing some. The repertoire includes roughly 2.1 million clones, around 93% of them detected once, and over 1.5% sits in the top ten. Naive-designated CD8 cells lacked CD45RO, were positively enriched for CCR7, and omitted terminally differentiated effector memory CD45RA+ cells. The source material was naive CD8+ T cells from PBMCs. The source is a man aged 18 to 29 in good health. Some clones in this sample may be carry-over from other donors' samples.

CDR3 loop: CAISEGGLAGQETQYF. Written as DNA, the CDR3 is TGTGCCATCAGTGAAGGGGGACTAGCGGGCCAAGAGACCCAGTACTTC. The chain combines TRBV10-3 with TRBJ2-5; 12 bases match TRBD2. The V gene's germline CDR1 is ENHRY and CDR2 SYGVKD. V shed 3 bases and J 1 base; nucleotides not matched to a gene: 3. This CDR3 is built from 16 residues.

This chain links TRBV27 with TRBJ2-3, with TRBD2 matching over 8 bases. This CDR3 contains 15 residues. Germline loops: CDR1 MNHEY, CDR2 SMNVEV (reference sequence). The trim removed 4 bases at V and 7 bases at J, leaving 10 bases unmatched. CDR3 in DNA: TGTGCCAGCAGTTCCTTAGCGGGATTGGTGTATACGCAGTATTTT. This encodes CASSSLAGLVYTQYF.

This rearrangement joins TRBV9 to TRBJ2-2, with D tentatively TRBD1 or TRBD2 (5 bases each). Germline lookup yields CDR1 SGDLS and CDR2 YYNGEE. The CDR3 totals 14 residues. Trimming left V 3 bases short and J 4 bases short, with 10 bases between. The CDR3 nucleotides read TGTGCCAGCAGCGAATCAGGGAGCACCGGGGAGCTGTTTTTT. It is translated as CASSESGSTGELFF.

In its sample, this clone was seen a few times. The chain links TRBV4-1 to TRBJ2-7; 13 bases match TRBD2. Germline CDR1 reads MGHRA; CDR2 reads YSYEKL. The junction had 3 bases not matched to a gene; V was cut back by 4 bases and J by 0 bases. The CDR3 length is 16 residues. CDR3 amino acids: CASSPGTSGTSYEQYF. The CDR3 coding sequence is TGCGCCAGCAGCCCCGGGACTAGCGGGACCTCCTACGAGCAGTACTTC.

J is TRBJ1-5 and V is TRBV9, with TRBD1 matching over 9 bases. This CDR3 has 15 residues. The ends lost 4 bases at V and 3 bases at J; junction bases unmatched: 5. Germline V gives CDR1 SGDLS, CDR2 YYNGEE. Here the CDR3 DNA reads TGTGCCAGCAGCTTCGGGACAGGGATCAATCAGCCCCAGCATTTT. Translation gives CASSFGTGINQPQHF.

The V call is TRBV4-2, the J call TRBJ2-1; D is unresolved. Trimming shortened V by 0 bases and J by 8 bases, and 11 bases separated the two germline ends. The CDR3 runs to 14 residues. Germline values: CDR1 LGHNA, CDR2 YNFKEQ. CDR3 region: CASSQEGEWDEQFF. CDR3 nucleotides: TGTGCCAGCAGCCAAGAAGGAGAGTGGGATGAGCAGTTCTTC.

This clone came up once. The CDR3 sequence is CASREDRGPYNEQFF. CDR3 DNA sequence: TGTGCCAGCAGGGAGGACAGGGGGCCTTACAATGAGCAGTTCTTC. The V call is TRBV6-1, the J call TRBJ2-1, with 11 bases lining up with TRBD1. Germline lookup yields CDR1 MNHNS and CDR2 SASEGT. The CDR3 runs 15 residues. The J segment lost 4 bases and the V segment lost 6 bases, leaving 5 bases of the junction unmatched.

The CDR3 reads CASSLDPGGRARETQYF. The CDR3 DNA reads TGTGCCAGCAGCTTAGATCCTGGTGGGAGGGCCCGAGAGACCCAGTACTTC. V and J are TRBV7-9 and TRBJ2-5; 7 nucleotides agree with TRBD2. Trimming took 1 base from V and 4 from J; bases not matched to a gene: 12. The CDR3 contains 17 residues. In germline, CDR1 is SEHNR, CDR2 FQNEAQ (reference sequence).